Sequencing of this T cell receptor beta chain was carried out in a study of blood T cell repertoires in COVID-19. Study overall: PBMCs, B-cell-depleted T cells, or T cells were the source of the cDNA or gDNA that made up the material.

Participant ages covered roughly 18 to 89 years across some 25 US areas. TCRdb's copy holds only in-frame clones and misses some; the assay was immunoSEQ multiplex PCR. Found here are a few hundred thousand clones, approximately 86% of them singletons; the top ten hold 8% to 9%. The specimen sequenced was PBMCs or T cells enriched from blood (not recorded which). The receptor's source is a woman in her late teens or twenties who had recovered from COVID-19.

The CDR3 protein is CASSRQTSEAGTQYF. The DNA for the CDR3 is TGTGCCAGCAGCCGCCAAACTAGTGAAGCGGGTACGCAGTATTTT. The chain joins TRBV7-9 to TRBJ2-3, with D tentatively TRBD2 (6 bases). V lost 5 bases to trimming and J lost 8 bases, with 20 bases between them. The CDR3 has 15 amino acids. The germline gives CDR1 SEHNR, CDR2 FQNEAQ (reference sequence). Combining the CDR3 with reference TRBV7-9 and TRBJ2-3 gives the whole variable domain DTGVSQNPRHKITKRGQNVTFRCDPISEHNRLYWYRQTLGQGPEFLTYFQNEAQLEKSRLLSDRFSAERPKGSFSTLEIQRTEQGDSAMYLCASSRQTSEAGTQYFGPGTRLTVL.